The T cell receptor beta chain under discussion was sequenced for a study of OX40 agonist ivuxolimab in advanced cancers. On the study more broadly: As their treatment, patients were administered ivuxolimab, an agonistic anti-OX40 (CD134) antibody. Partial responses were achieved by three patients: one hepatocellular carcinoma, two cutaneous melanoma.

Produced via immunoSEQ multiplex PCR; TCRdb's table is partial and in-frame only. The sample comprises about 37,000 clones, roughly 89% of which are singletons, and around 0.56% rests with the top ten. Trimming removed 4 bases from V and 3 bases from J, with 9 bases in between. The CDR3 is made up of 14 amino acids. Germline assignment: CDR1 SGHNT and CDR2 YENEEA. Study-level findings and limits: Normalized T-cell clonal expansion was also low in some nonresponders. CD4+ and CD8+ blood T cells expanded clonally by week 6 at 0.1 to 3.0 mg/kg.

Worth noting for this clone: The target antigen is unknown.

Sequencing used CD4+ or CD8+ T cells sorted from blood, obtained in a trial of the OX40 agonist ivuxolimab. The gene calls are TRBV11-3 and TRBJ2-2, with a tentative D call TRBD1 (6 bases). The source is an adult with an advanced solid tumor such as melanoma, head and neck, liver or kidney cancer. This CDR3 reads CASSWQGYTGELFF. CDR3 in DNA: TGTGCCAGCAGCTGGCAGGGGTACACCGGGGAGCTGTTTTTT.